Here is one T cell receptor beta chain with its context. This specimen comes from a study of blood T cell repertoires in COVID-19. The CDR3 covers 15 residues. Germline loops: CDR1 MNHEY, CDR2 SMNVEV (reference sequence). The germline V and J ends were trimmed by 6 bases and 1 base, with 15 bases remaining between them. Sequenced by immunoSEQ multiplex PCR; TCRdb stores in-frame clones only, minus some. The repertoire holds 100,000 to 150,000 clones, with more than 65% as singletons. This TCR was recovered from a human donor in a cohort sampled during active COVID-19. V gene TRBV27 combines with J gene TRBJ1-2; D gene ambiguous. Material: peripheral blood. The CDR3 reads CASSPYVTVNYGYTF. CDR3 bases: TGTGCCAGCAGCCCTTACGTCACAGTTAACTATGGCTACACCTTC.